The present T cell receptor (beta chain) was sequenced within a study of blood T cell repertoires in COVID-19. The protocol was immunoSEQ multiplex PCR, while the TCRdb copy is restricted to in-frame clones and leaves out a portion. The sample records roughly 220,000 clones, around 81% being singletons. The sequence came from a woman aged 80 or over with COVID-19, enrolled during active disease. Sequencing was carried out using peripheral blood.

CDR3 sequence reads: CASSRQGQAYEQYF. CDR3 DNA: TGTGCCAGCAGTCGACAAGGACAGGCCTACGAGCAGTACTTC. This chain connects TRBV11-2 to TRBJ2-7, with TRBD1 identical over 7 bases. The ends lost 6 bases at V and 2 bases at J; junction bases unmatched: 7. CDR1 SGHAT and CDR2 FQNNGV come from the germline V gene. This CDR3 has 14 amino acids.